Each of the 13 T cell receptor beta chains below was sequenced from the same sample in a study of blood T cell repertoires in COVID-19. Generated by immunoSEQ multiplex PCR, the TCRdb table keeps only in-frame clones and is missing some. The table lists tens of thousands of clones, approximately 77% of them singletons. The specimen sequenced was peripheral blood. These receptors all come from a human donor in a cohort sampled during active COVID-19.

The chain links TRBV13 to TRBJ2-3; 8 bases line up with TRBD2. V lost 0 bases, J lost 7 bases, and 6 bases stayed unmatched. The germline V gene has CDR1 PRHDT and CDR2 FYEKMQ (reference sequence). This CDR3 region has 15 residues. CDR3 in amino acids: CASSLGLAGQNTQYF. The CDR3 nucleotides read TGTGCCAGCAGCTTAGGGCTAGCGGGCCAGAATACGCAGTATTTT.

The chain carries TRBV29-1 and TRBJ1-1; D unresolved. CDR3 size: 13 residues. V gave up 5 bases and J gave up 4 bases, with 14 bases separating them. Germline V gives CDR1 SQVTM, CDR2 ANQGSEA. CDR3 DNA: TGCAGCGTTTCGCTCAGGTTGGGCACTGAAGCTTTCTTT. Its translation is CSVSLRLGTEAFF.

This rearrangement joins TRBV7-6 to TRBJ1-1, with D uncertain. The V end lost 3 bases, the J end lost 1 base, and 9 bases lay between the germline ends. Germline lookup yields CDR1 SGHVS and CDR2 FNYEAQ. The CDR3 loop spans 14 amino acids. The CDR3 DNA reads as TGTGCCAGCAGCTTCCCTCAGAAGAACACTGAAGCTTTCTTT. Translating gives CASSFPQKNTEAFF. The full variable domain, completed using reference TRBV7-6 and TRBJ1-1, is GAGVSQSPRYKVTKRGQDVALRCDPISGHVSLYWYRQALGQGPEFLTYFNYEAQQDKSGLPNDRFSAERPEGSISTLTIQRTEQRDSAMYRCASSFPQKNTEAFFGQGTRLTVV.

J is TRBJ2-4 and V is TRBV7-2, with a possible D match to TRBD2 (6 bases). Trimming left V 2 bases short and J 4 bases short, with 15 bases between. The CDR3 is 16 amino acids. CDR1 and CDR2 from the germline V gene are SGHTA and FQGNSA. The CDR3 nucleotides read TGTGCCAGCAGCTTATTATCCGGGACTTTGAAAAACATTCAGTACTTC. Its protein product is CASSLLSGTLKNIQYF. Full variable domain (remainder filled in from reference TRBV7-2 and TRBJ2-4): GAGVSQSPSNKVTEKGKDVELRCDPISGHTALYWYRQSLGQGLEFLIYFQGNSAPDKSGLPSDRFSAERTGGSVSTLTIQRTQQEDSAVYLCASSLLSGTLKNIQYFGAGTRLSVL.

This clone occurred a few times. This chain uses TRBV7-2 with TRBJ2-1, with 9 bases identical to TRBD2. This CDR3 has 16 residues. V dropped 1 base and J dropped 7; count of bases not matched to a gene: 8. Germline lookup yields CDR1 SGHTA and CDR2 FQGNSA. CDR3 DNA: TGTGCCAGCAGCTTAGTGGGGGCGGGAGGGCCGAATGAGCAGTTCTTC. Protein product: CASSLVGAGGPNEQFF.

This clone has a handful of counts. The chain combines TRBV19 with TRBJ2-1; D is undetermined. V was shortened by 9 bases and J by 5 bases, with 8 bases between the two germline ends. This CDR3 is built from 11 residues. Germline CDR1 is LNHDA and CDR2 is SQIVND (reference sequence). The CDR3 nucleotides read TGTGCCAGCTCGTACAACAATGAGCAGTTCTTC. It specifies CASSYNNEQFF.

The table lists this clone with a few counts. The chain has TRBV7-2 and TRBJ2-5; TRBD2 agrees at 8 bases. The CDR3 is 15 residues long. CDR1 and CDR2 from the germline V gene are SGHTA and FQGNSA. Trimming cost V 4 bases and J 7 bases; bases outside gene matches: 11. Here the CDR3 reads CASSSGGAAIGTQYF. CDR3 DNA: TGTGCCAGCAGCTCCGGGGGGGCCGCTATTGGGACCCAGTACTTC.

The chain carries TRBV2 and TRBJ2-1, with a weak D call TRBD1 (5 bases). The CDR3 sequence is 13 residues long. V lost 3 bases, J lost 4 bases, and 7 bases lay in between. Germline CDR1 reads SNHLY; CDR2 reads FYNNEI. This CDR3 reads CASSDDRYNEQFF. The CDR3, as DNA: TGTGCCAGCAGTGATGACAGATACAATGAGCAGTTCTTC.

The rearrangement uses TRBV19 and TRBJ2-1, with D possibly matching TRBD1 (6 bases). The CDR3 consists of 14 residues. CDR1 and CDR2 from the germline V gene are LNHDA and SQIVND (reference sequence). Trimming shortened V by 6 bases and J by 1 base, and 10 bases separated the two germline ends. The CDR3 spells CASSQGYSYNEQFF. CDR3 DNA: TGTGCCAGTAGCCAGGGGTATTCCTACAATGAGCAGTTCTTC.

The chain carries TRBV29-1 and TRBJ2-5; 8 bases line up with TRBD1. V shed 3 bases and J 0 bases; nucleotides not matched to a gene: 6. From germline, CDR1 is SQVTM and CDR2 ANQGSEA. The CDR3 has 15 amino acids. This chain's CDR3 is CSVETDREYQETQYF. For the CDR3, the DNA is TGCAGCGTTGAGACGGACAGGGAGTACCAAGAGACCCAGTACTTC.

The chain joins TRBV18 to TRBJ2-1, with TRBD2 matching over 7 bases. The V and J ends lost 4 bases and 4 bases, in that order; junction bases with no gene match: 10. This CDR3 has 16 amino acids. Germline V gives CDR1 KGHSH, CDR2 LQKENI. The CDR3 is CASSRGSSGIYNEQFF. The CDR3, as DNA: TGTGCCAGCTCACGAGGTTCTAGCGGCATTTACAATGAGCAGTTCTTC. The entire variable domain, with the rest obtained from reference TRBV18 and TRBJ2-1, is as follows: NAGVMQNPRHLVRRRGQEARLRCSPMKGHSHVYWYRQLPEEGLKFMVYLQKENIIDESGMPKERFSAEFPKEGPSILRIQQVVRGDSAAYFCASSRGSSGIYNEQFFGPGTRLTVL.

The gene calls are TRBV11-2 and TRBJ2-2, with D maybe TRBD2 (5 bases). This CDR3 has 15 amino acids. Deletions cut 7 bases from V and 5 bases from J, with 17 bases between. Germline V lookup: CDR1 SGHAT, CDR2 FQNNGV. The CDR3 DNA reads as TGTGCCAGCACCTTTAGGAGGCTTGGGACCGGGGAGCTGTTTTTT. Its translation is CASTFRRLGTGELFF.

The chain uses TRBV3-1 (or the pseudogene TRBV3-2) and TRBJ1-2, with D perhaps TRBD1 (5 bases). CDR1 and CDR2 (germline): LGHDT, YNNKEL (reference sequence). With 1 base removed from V and 6 bases from J, the gap between germline ends came to 9 bases. The CDR3 sequence is 13 residues long. CDR3 protein: CASSQGEGNGYTF. The CDR3 nucleotides read TGTGCCAGCAGCCAAGGGGAGGGGAATGGCTACACCTTC.